These 30 T cell receptor beta chains were sequenced from one sample in a study of blood T cell repertoires in COVID-19. Data came from immunoSEQ multiplex PCR; TCRdb stores just in-frame clones and leaves some out. The data show around 250,000 clones, around 80% seen once. The sample was peripheral blood. All receptors derive from a woman aged 18 to 35 with acute or convalescent COVID-19.

The sample holds one count of this clone. This chain joins TRBV18 and TRBJ1-5, with TRBD1 identical over 7 bases. V dropped 3 bases and J dropped 4; count of bases not matched to a gene: 6. The CDR3 sequence is 15 residues long. The V gene's germline CDR1 is KGHSH and CDR2 LQKENI. The CDR3 sequence is CASSPRQGPNQPQHF. As DNA, the CDR3 is TGTGCCAGCTCACCCAGACAGGGTCCTAATCAGCCCCAGCATTTT.

In regard to this clone: In the same sample, other DNA sequences code for this CDR3. The chain couples TRBV9 to TRBJ1-1; TRBD1 aligns across 8 bases. CDR1 and CDR2 (germline): SGDLS, YYNGEE. Unmatched junction bases numbered 2, after V lost 0 bases and J lost 1 base. The CDR3 is 15 residues long. The DNA for the CDR3 is TGTGCCAGCAGCGTAGTCGGACAGGGGAACACTGAAGCTTTCTTT. This translates into CASSVVGQGNTEAFF.

The chain employs TRBV20-1 and TRBJ2-5; TRBD2 matches 7 bases. Germline V CDR1 and CDR2: DFQATT, SNEGSKA (reference sequence). CDR3 length: 14 residues. J was trimmed by 3 bases and V by 3 bases; bases with no gene match: 7. The DNA for the CDR3 is TGCAGTGCTAGTCCTGGGAGCGGGAAAGAGACCCAGTACTTC. Protein product: CSASPGSGKETQYF.

This clone occurred a few times. This chain uses TRBV5-1 with TRBJ2-7; D ambiguous. Germline assignment: CDR1 SGHRS and CDR2 YFSETQ. Trimming pared 2 bases from V and 0 bases from J, leaving 6 bases between. The CDR3 length is 13 residues. The CDR3 region is CASSFYSSYEQYF. CDR3 sequence (DNA): TGCGCCAGCAGCTTCTACAGCTCCTACGAGCAGTACTTC.

This clone was found once. V usage is TRBV24-1 and J usage is TRBJ2-5; D is perhaps TRBD1 (6 bases). Per germline, CDR1 KGHDR and CDR2 SFDVKD. With 3 bases removed from V and 4 bases from J, the gap between germline ends came to 11 bases. The CDR3 loop spans 14 amino acids. The CDR3 sequence is CATSDPGQRETQYF. The CDR3 DNA reads as TGTGCCACCAGTGATCCTGGACAGAGAGAGACCCAGTACTTC.

This sequence joins TRBV4-1 and TRBJ1-1; unclear D gene. Trimming left V 1 base short and J 6 bases short, with 9 bases between. This CDR3 contains 13 residues. From germline, CDR1 is MGHRA and CDR2 YSYEKL. This chain's CDR3 is CASSQGFGAEAFF. The CDR3 nucleotides read TGCGCCAGCAGCCAAGGTTTCGGAGCTGAAGCTTTCTTT.

This chain links TRBV30 with TRBJ2-5; no reliable D call. Trimming stripped 2 bases from V and 4 bases from J, with 20 bases between. CDR1 and CDR2 (germline): GTSNPN, SVGIG (reference sequence). The CDR3 length is 16 residues. CDR3 loop: CAWSPPWAVIGETQYF. The CDR3 nucleotides are TGTGCCTGGAGTCCACCCTGGGCCGTTATCGGAGAGACCCAGTACTTC.

This sequence joins TRBV5-1 and TRBJ2-6; weak D call: TRBD1 (5 bases). The germline gives CDR1 SGHRS, CDR2 YFSETQ. The CDR3 has 18 residues. V was clipped by 4 bases and J by 0 bases, with 17 bases between them. The CDR3 coding sequence is TGCGCCAGCAGCCTGGCGCAGGGTGGGTCCTCTGGGGCCAACGTCCTGACTTTC. Translation: CASSLAQGGSSGANVLTF. Supplemented by reference TRBV5-1 and TRBJ2-6, the full variable domain reads KAGVTQTPRYLIKTRGQQVTLSCSPISGHRSVSWYQQTPGQGLQFLFEYFSETQRNKGNFPGRFSGRQFSNSRSEMNVSTLELGDSALYLCASSLAQGGSSGANVLTFGAGSRLTVL.

V is TRBV10-3 and J is TRBJ1-1, with D possibly matching TRBD1 (5 bases). V was cut by 6 bases and J by 1 base, with 9 bases left in between. There are 13 residues in the CDR3. Looked up from germline, CDR1 is ENHRY and CDR2 is SYGVKD. The CDR3 is CAIRVDTNTEAFF. The CDR3 DNA is TGTGCCATCAGAGTGGACACGAACACTGAAGCTTTCTTT.

With regard to this clone: The sample has other DNA sequences that encode this CDR3 too. V and J are TRBV2 and TRBJ2-7, with D possibly matching TRBD2 (5 bases). CDR1 is SNHLY and CDR2 is FYNNEI in the germline V gene. This CDR3 contains 13 residues. V dropped 6 bases and J dropped 0 bases, with 9 bases sitting between them. CDR3 sequence: CASSSDSSYEQYF. For the CDR3, the DNA is TGTGCCAGCAGCTCGGACTCCTCCTACGAGCAGTACTTC. Drawing the rest from reference TRBV2 and TRBJ2-7, the complete variable domain is EPEVTQTPSHQVTQMGQEVILRCVPISNHLYFYWYRQILGQKVEFLVSFYNNEISEKSEIFDDQFSVERPDGSNFTLKIRSTKLEDSAMYFCASSSDSSYEQYFGPGTRLTVT.

The V and J genes are TRBV19 and TRBJ2-2, with TRBD2 matching over 8 bases. This CDR3 has 16 residues. CDR1 and CDR2 from the germline V gene are LNHDA and SQIVND (reference sequence). The junction had 12 bases not matched to a gene; V was cut back by 5 bases and J by 7 bases. CDR3 DNA: TGTGCCAGTAGTTGGGGACTAGTCAGTGCCGGCGGGGAGCTGTTTTTT. Amino acid sequence: CASSWGLVSAGGELFF.

The chain links TRBV23-1 to TRBJ1-2; the match to TRBD1 covers 8 bases. TRBV23-1 is an ORF, and what it does is uncertain. The CDR3 runs to 14 residues. Trimming removed 6 bases from V and 3 bases from J; junction bases left unmatched: 6. In nucleotides, the CDR3 is TGCGCCAGCAGCGGACAGGGTTGTGACTATGGCTACACCTTC. Translated: CASSGQGCDYGYTF.

The rearrangement uses TRBV7-2 and TRBJ1-3; 11 nucleotides agree with TRBD1. This CDR3 has 16 residues. The ends lost 1 base at V and 3 bases at J; junction bases unmatched: 2. Germline V gives CDR1 SGHTA, CDR2 FQGNSA. The CDR3 region is CASSLGTGGSGNTIYF. Written as DNA, the CDR3 is TGTGCCAGCAGCTTAGGGACAGGGGGCAGTGGAAACACCATATATTTT. Using reference TRBV7-2 and TRBJ1-3 for the parts outside the CDR3, the full variable domain is GAGVSQSPSNKVTEKGKDVELRCDPISGHTALYWYRQSLGQGLEFLIYFQGNSAPDKSGLPSDRFSAERTGGSVSTLTIQRTQQEDSAVYLCASSLGTGGSGNTIYFGEGSWLTVV.

This sequence joins TRBV4-2 and TRBJ1-4; no clear D. CDR3 length: 14 residues. Germline V CDR1 and CDR2: LGHNA, YNFKEQ. Trimming took off 4 bases at V and 8 bases at J, with 14 bases between the two ends. This chain's CDR3 is CASSPAGLREKLFF. CDR3 sequence (DNA): TGTGCCAGCAGCCCTGCGGGGTTACGGGAAAAACTGTTTTTT.

The rearrangement joins TRBV7-9 to TRBJ2-7; D is unresolved. Looked up from germline, CDR1 is SEHNR and CDR2 is FQNEAQ (reference sequence). The V and J ends lost 5 bases and 0 bases respectively, with 11 bases between them. The CDR3 covers 14 residues. The CDR3 protein is CASSPSRSSYEQYF. The CDR3 DNA reads as TGTGCCAGCAGCCCTAGTCGGAGCTCCTACGAGCAGTACTTC. The variable domain in full, completed from reference TRBV7-9 and TRBJ2-7, reads DTGVSQNPRHKITKRGQNVTFRCDPISEHNRLYWYRQTLGQGPEFLTYFQNEAQLEKSRLLSDRFSAERPKGSFSTLEIQRTEQGDSAMYLCASSPSRSSYEQYFGPGTRLTVT.

This clone was observed a few times. The J gene is TRBJ2-7, the V gene TRBV6-2 or TRBV6-3; 8 bases are shared with TRBD1. Trimming at V came to 0 bases and at J to 5 bases, leaving 3 bases not matched to a gene. This CDR3 is built from 14 residues. Germline lookup yields CDR1 MNHEY and CDR2 SVGEGT. CDR3 region: CASSYSATGDEQYF. As DNA, the CDR3 is TGTGCCAGCAGTTACTCGGCGACAGGGGACGAGCAGTACTTC.

The chain has TRBV30 and TRBJ1-2; D is possibly TRBD1 (6 bases). V was clipped by 0 bases and J by 6 bases, with 11 bases between them. Per the germline V gene, CDR1 is GTSNPN and CDR2 is SVGIG (reference sequence). The CDR3 sequence is 13 residues long. Here the CDR3 reads CAWSVIRTDGYTF. CDR3 bases: TGTGCCTGGAGTGTAATTCGGACAGATGGCTACACCTTC.

The chain joins TRBV11-2 to TRBJ2-7, with 7 nucleotides matching TRBD2. Germline loops: CDR1 SGHAT, CDR2 FQNNGV. Trimming at V came to 2 bases and at J to 0 bases, leaving 7 bases not matched to a gene. The CDR3 loop spans 16 amino acids. The CDR3 loop reads CASSLQWREFSYEQYF. The DNA for the CDR3 is TGTGCCAGCAGCTTACAATGGCGGGAGTTCTCCTACGAGCAGTACTTC.

The rearrangement joins TRBV6-5 to TRBJ1-3; maybe TRBD1 (6 bases). Trimming shortened V by 7 bases and J by 4 bases, and 8 bases separated the two germline ends. The CDR3 has 12 residues. Germline V gene lookup returns CDR1 MNHEY and CDR2 SVGAGI. CDR3 sequence reads: CASNGQGNTIYF. The CDR3 DNA is TGTGCCAGCAACGGACAGGGAAACACCATATATTTT.

The rearrangement links TRBV4-1 to TRBJ1-2; 9 nucleotides line up with TRBD1. The V gene's germline CDR1 is MGHRA and CDR2 YSYEKL. The CDR3 runs to 20 residues. Unmatched junction bases numbered 16, after V lost 2 bases and J lost 0 bases. For the CDR3, the DNA is TGCGCCAGCAGCCAACACCTACGGTCGGGACAGGGTTCTTCTAACTATGGCTACACCTTC. This translates into CASSQHLRSGQGSSNYGYTF.

This clone showed up just a few times. The rearrangement joins TRBV5-1 to TRBJ1-1, with TRBD1 as a possible D gene (5 bases). This CDR3 contains 15 residues. Germline CDR1 SGHRS, CDR2 YFSETQ. The V gene lost 0 bases and the J gene lost 5 bases, with 14 bases spanning the gap. The CDR3 DNA sequence: TGCGCCAGCAGCTTGGCCGTGAGCGGGGGGACTGAAGCTTTCTTT. This gives the protein CASSLAVSGGTEAFF.

This clone has a single count. The J gene is TRBJ2-1, the V gene TRBV9, with 11 bases identical to TRBD2. CDR1 SGDLS and CDR2 YYNGEE come from the germline V gene. The CDR3 covers 15 residues. V lost 0 bases to trimming and J lost 7 bases; unmatched junction nucleotides: 3. In DNA, the CDR3 is TGTGCCAGCAGCGTAGGACTAGCGGGAATAAATGAGCAGTTCTTC. It encodes CASSVGLAGINEQFF. The full variable domain, its missing parts supplied by reference TRBV9 and TRBJ2-1, is DSGVTQTPKHLITATGQRVTLRCSPRSGDLSVYWYQQSLDQGLQFLIQYYNGEERAKGNILERFSAQQFPDLHSELNLSSLELGDSALYFCASSVGLAGINEQFFGPGTRLTVL.

V and J are TRBV5-5 and TRBJ2-7, with 7 positions matching TRBD1. The V and J ends lost 6 bases and 4 bases, in that order; junction bases with no gene match: 13. The CDR3 spans 15 residues. Per the germline V gene, CDR1 is SGHKS and CDR2 is YYEKEE (reference sequence). This CDR3 is CASNHHPQGEYEQYF. The CDR3 region has the DNA TGTGCCAGCAACCATCACCCTCAGGGGGAGTACGAGCAGTACTTC.

The chain couples TRBV5-1 to TRBJ2-7; 7 positions agree with TRBD2. Losses at the gene ends were 4 bases for V and 4 bases for J; bases not matched to a gene: 8. This CDR3 contains 14 residues. Germline V gene lookup returns CDR1 SGHRS and CDR2 YFSETQ. The CDR3 DNA follows: TGCGCCAGCAGCCGGGGGGTCGGAGCTTACGAGCAGTACTTC. It specifies CASSRGVGAYEQYF.

This clone came up many times. This chain connects TRBV3-1 (or the pseudogene TRBV3-2) to TRBJ1-1, with D possibly TRBD1 on 6 matching bases. The CDR3 extends over 14 amino acids. Trimming removed 5 bases from V and 4 bases from J, with 14 bases in between. CDR1 and CDR2 (germline): LGHDT, YNNKEL (reference sequence). The CDR3 nucleotides read TGTGCCAGCAGCAAACAGGGAACCTCCACTGAAGCTTTCTTT. As protein: CASSKQGTSTEAFF.

This clone appeared a few times. The chain has TRBV30 and TRBJ1-1, with D tentatively TRBD1 (6 bases). This CDR3 has 14 amino acids. Germline CDR1 is GTSNPN and CDR2 is SVGIG (reference sequence). The germline V and J ends were trimmed by 4 bases and 3 bases, with 15 bases remaining between them. This CDR3 is CAWTLGTRDTEAFF. As DNA, the CDR3 is TGTGCCTGGACCCTCGGGACAAGGGACACTGAAGCTTTCTTT.

This chain connects TRBV6-5 to TRBJ1-5; 8 bases line up with TRBD1. Germline loops: CDR1 MNHEY, CDR2 SVGAGI. The CDR3 covers 14 residues. The V gene end was trimmed by 6 bases and the J gene end by 9 bases; junction bases not matched to a gene: 10. The CDR3 region is CASSPTGGVGPQHF. CDR3 DNA: TGTGCCAGCAGCCCAACAGGGGGGGTGGGGCCCCAGCATTTT.

CDR3: CASSTTTGYGGYTF. DNA for the CDR3: TGTGCCAGCAGTACAACGACAGGGTATGGTGGCTACACCTTC. The chain employs TRBV28 and TRBJ1-2; the match to TRBD1 covers 7 bases. After removal of 5 bases from V and 7 bases from J, the junction contained 10 bases not matched to a gene. The CDR3 covers 14 residues. Germline V gene sequence: CDR1 MDHEN, CDR2 SYDVKM.

The chain links TRBV7-2 to TRBJ2-3; unclear D gene. Germline lookup yields CDR1 SGHTA and CDR2 FQGNSA. The CDR3 sequence is 16 residues long. Trimming took off 1 base at V and 8 bases at J, with 19 bases between the two ends. The chain's CDR3 is CASSLVSPRSGSTQYF. The CDR3 DNA is TGTGCCAGCAGCTTAGTTTCTCCTCGGTCTGGTTCTACGCAGTATTTT.

The chain links TRBV28 to TRBJ2-3, with 7 bases aligning to TRBD2. The CDR3 spans 15 residues. The V gene's germline CDR1 is MDHEN and CDR2 SYDVKM. With 5 bases clipped from V and 1 base from J, the junction kept 6 bases outside the gene matches. The CDR3 region has the DNA TGTGCCAGCAGTCAGCCGGGAGGCGGCACAGATACGCAGTATTTT. This sequence encodes CASSQPGGGTDTQYF.